These 4 T cell receptor beta chains share one sample of origin, sequenced in a study of blood T cell repertoires in COVID-19. Generated by immunoSEQ multiplex PCR, the TCRdb table keeps only in-frame clones and is missing some. The profile shows 40,000 to 50,000 clones, around 91% of them singletons. Sequenced sample: peripheral blood. Receptors originate from a man aged 25 to 40 with active or convalescent COVID-19.

The rearrangement links TRBV6-5 to TRBJ1-3, with a tentative D call TRBD1 (5 bases). Germline-derived CDR1 and CDR2 are MNHEY and SVGAGI. The CDR3 has 15 residues. V lost 7 bases to trimming and J lost 4 bases, with 17 bases between them. The CDR3 is CASTRSIGVGNTIYF. CDR3 DNA sequence: TGTGCCAGCACTCGAAGCATAGGGGTCGGAAACACCATATATTTT.

The chain combines TRBV15 with TRBJ2-1; 11 bases match TRBD2. The CDR3 covers 14 residues. Germline CDR1 is LNHNV and CDR2 is YYDKDF (reference sequence). V shed 1 base and J 10 bases; nucleotides not matched to a gene: 3. The CDR3 protein is CATSRVASGREQFF. CDR3 sequence (DNA): TGTGCCACCAGCAGAGTAGCTAGCGGGAGGGAGCAGTTCTTC.

The chain combines TRBV11-2 with TRBJ2-7, with 11 bases fitting TRBD2. Germline V gene lookup returns CDR1 SGHAT and CDR2 FQNNGV. The J segment lost 3 bases and the V segment lost 3 bases, leaving 4 bases of the junction unmatched. The CDR3 extends over 15 amino acids. The chain's CDR3 is CASSFFGTSGYEQYV. The DNA of the CDR3 is TGTGCCAGCAGCTTTTTTGGGACTAGCGGCTACGAGCAGTACGTC.

The chain uses TRBV5-1 and TRBJ2-2; 10 nucleotides line up with TRBD2. Trimming removed 4 bases from V and 6 bases from J; junction bases left unmatched: 12. The CDR3 has 17 amino acids. The germline gives CDR1 SGHRS, CDR2 YFSETQ. The chain's CDR3 is CASSPRGSGGAPGELFF. CDR3 DNA sequence: TGCGCCAGCAGCCCCCGGGGGAGCGGGGGGGCCCCCGGGGAGCTGTTTTTT.